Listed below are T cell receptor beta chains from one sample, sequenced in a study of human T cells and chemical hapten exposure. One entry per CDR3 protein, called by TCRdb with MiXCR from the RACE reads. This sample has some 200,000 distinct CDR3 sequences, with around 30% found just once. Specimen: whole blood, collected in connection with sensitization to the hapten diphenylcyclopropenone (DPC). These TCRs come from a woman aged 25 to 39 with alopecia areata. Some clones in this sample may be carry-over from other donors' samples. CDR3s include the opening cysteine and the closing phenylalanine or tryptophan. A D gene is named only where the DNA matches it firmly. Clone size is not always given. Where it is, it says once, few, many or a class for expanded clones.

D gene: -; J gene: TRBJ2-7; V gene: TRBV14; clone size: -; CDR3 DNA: TGTGCCAGCAGCCACTGGGACTCCAACGAGCAGTACTTC; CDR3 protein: CASSHWDSNEQYF
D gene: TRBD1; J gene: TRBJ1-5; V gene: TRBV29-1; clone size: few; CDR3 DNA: TGCAGCGTTGAATTAACAGGGGGTCAGCCCCAGCATTTT; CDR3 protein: CSVELTGGQPQHF
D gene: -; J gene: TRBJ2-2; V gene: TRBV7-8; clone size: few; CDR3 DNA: TGTGCCAGCAGCTTAGGGGCCTCTTCCGGGGAGCTGTTTTTT; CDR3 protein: CASSLGASSGELFF
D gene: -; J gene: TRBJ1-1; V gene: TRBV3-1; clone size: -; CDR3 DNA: TGTGCCAGCAGCCTCTCTCCCCGGGGCACTGAAGCTTTCTTT; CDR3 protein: CASSLSPRGTEAFF
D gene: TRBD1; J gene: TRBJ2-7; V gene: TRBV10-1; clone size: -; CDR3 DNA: TGCGCCAGCAGTGCCTACCGGGACAGTTTCTCCTACGAGCAGTACTTC; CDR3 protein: CASSAYRDSFSYEQYF
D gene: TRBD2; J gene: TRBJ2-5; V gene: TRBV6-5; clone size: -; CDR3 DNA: TGTGCCAGCAGTTACTCCGATGCGGGAGTAGAGACCCAGTACTTC; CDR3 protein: CASSYSDAGVETQYF
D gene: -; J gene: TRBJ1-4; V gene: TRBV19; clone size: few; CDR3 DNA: TGTGCCAGTAGTATGGGAGCCACTCCAACTAATGAAAAACTGTTTTTT; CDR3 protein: CASSMGATPTNEKLFF
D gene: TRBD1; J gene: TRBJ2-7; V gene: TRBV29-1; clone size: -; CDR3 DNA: TGCAGCGTTGAGACAGGGGGAAGCGAGCAGTACTTC; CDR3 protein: CSVETGGSEQYF
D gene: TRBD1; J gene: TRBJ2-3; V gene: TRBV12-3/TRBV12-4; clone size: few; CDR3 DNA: TGTGCCAGCAGTTTAGCCGACAGGGGGACAGATACGCAGTATTTT; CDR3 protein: CASSLADRGTDTQYF
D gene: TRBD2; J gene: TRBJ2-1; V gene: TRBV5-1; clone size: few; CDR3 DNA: TGCGCCAGCTCGGAAGGCCCCCTGAGTAGACTAGCGGGGGGTACCTCCTACAATGAGCAGTTCTTC; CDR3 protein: CASSEGPLSRLAGGTSYNEQFF
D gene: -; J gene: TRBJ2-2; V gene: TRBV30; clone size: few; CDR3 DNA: TGTGCCTGGAGTCTAAGTACCGGGGAGCTGTTTTTT; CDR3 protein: CAWSLSTGELFF
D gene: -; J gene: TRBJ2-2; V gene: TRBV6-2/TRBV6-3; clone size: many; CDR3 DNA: TGCGCCAGCAGCCGGAACACCGGGGAGCTGTTTTTT; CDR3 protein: CASSRNTGELFF
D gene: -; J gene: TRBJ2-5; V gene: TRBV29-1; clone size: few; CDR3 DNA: TGCAGCGTTGGGAGTAGCCGGGAGACCCAGTACTTC; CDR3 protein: CSVGSSRETQYF
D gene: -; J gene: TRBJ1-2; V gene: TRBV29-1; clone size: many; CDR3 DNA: TGCAGCGTTGAAGAGAACTATGGCTACACCTTC; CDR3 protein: CSVEENYGYTF
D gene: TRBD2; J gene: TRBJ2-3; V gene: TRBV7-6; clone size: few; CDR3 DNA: TGTGCCAGAAGCGGGGGAACTAGCACAGATACGCAGTATTTT; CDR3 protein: CARSGGTSTDTQYF
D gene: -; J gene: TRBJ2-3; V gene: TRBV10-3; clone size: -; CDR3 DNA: TGTGCCATCGCCCGCCAGACTAGCACAGATACGCAGTATTTT; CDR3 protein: CAIARQTSTDTQYF
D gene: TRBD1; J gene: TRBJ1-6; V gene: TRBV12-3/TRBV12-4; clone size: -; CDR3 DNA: TGTGCCAGCAGTCCCCGACAGGGGGAGAGTAATTCACCCCTCCACTTT; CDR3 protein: CASSPRQGESNSPLHF
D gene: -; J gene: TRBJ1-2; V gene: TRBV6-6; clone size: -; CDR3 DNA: TGTGCCAGCAGTTCGGGGGGATCCTTAACTAACTATGGCTACACCTTC; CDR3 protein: CASSSGGSLTNYGYTF
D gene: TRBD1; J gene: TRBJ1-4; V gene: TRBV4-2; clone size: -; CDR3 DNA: TGTGCCAGCAGCCCCGGGACAGGGGATGAAAAACTGTTTTTT; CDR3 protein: CASSPGTGDEKLFF
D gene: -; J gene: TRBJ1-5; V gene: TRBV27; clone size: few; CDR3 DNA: TGTGCCAGCAGTTTAGGAGGGCGTAGTCAGCCCCAGCATTTT; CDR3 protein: CASSLGGRSQPQHF
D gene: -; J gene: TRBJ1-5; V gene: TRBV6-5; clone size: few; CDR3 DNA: TGTGCCAGCAGTAATACTCAGCCCCAGCATTTT; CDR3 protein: CASSNTQPQHF
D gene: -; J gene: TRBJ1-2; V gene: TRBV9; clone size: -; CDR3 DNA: TGTGCCAGCAGCGTAGAAGACAGGTCATCCTATGGCTACACCTTC; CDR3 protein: CASSVEDRSSYGYTF
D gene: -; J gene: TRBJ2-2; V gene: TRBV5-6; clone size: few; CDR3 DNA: TGTGCCAGCAGCTTGATCCTAGCGAACACCGGGGAGCTGTTTTTT; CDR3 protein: CASSLILANTGELFF
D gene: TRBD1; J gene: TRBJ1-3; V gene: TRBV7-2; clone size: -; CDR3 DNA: TGTGCCAGCAGCTTAGTTCTCGCAGGGGGCTCTGGAAACACCATATATTTT; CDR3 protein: CASSLVLAGGSGNTIYF
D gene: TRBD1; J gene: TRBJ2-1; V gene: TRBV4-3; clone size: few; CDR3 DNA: TGCGCCAGCAGCCAAGCGGGACAGGGCCTCTACAATGAGCAGTTCTTC; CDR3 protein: CASSQAGQGLYNEQFF
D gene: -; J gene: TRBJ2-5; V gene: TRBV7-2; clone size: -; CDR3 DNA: TGTGCCAGCAACCCAACGGGCCAAGAGACCCAGTACTTC; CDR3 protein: CASNPTGQETQYF
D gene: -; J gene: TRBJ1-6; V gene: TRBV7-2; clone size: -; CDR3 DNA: TGTGCCAGCAGCTTGCGGGGTTCACCCCTCCACTTT; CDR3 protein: CASSLRGSPLHF
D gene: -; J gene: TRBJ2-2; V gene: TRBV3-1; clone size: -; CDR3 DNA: TGTGCCAGCAGCCAAGAACGGCGGGGCCACTATAGCGCGAACACCGGGGAGCTGTTTTTT; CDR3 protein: CASSQERRGHYSANTGELFF
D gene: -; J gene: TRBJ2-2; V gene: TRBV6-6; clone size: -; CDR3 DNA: TGTGCCAGCAAACCTTGGGGCGTAACAAACGGGGAGCTGTTTTTT; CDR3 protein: CASKPWGVTNGELFF
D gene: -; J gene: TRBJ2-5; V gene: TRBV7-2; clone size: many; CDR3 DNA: TGTGCCAGCAGCCCACTGGCGCAAGAGACCCAGTACTTC; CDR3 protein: CASSPLAQETQYF
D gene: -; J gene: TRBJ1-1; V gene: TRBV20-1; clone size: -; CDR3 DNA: TGCAGTGCGCCCTTCGACGGTCCTAACACTGAAGCTTTCTTT; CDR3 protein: CSAPFDGPNTEAFF
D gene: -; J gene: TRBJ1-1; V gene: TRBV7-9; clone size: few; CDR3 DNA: TGTGCCAGCAGCTTAGCAGGGATGAACACTGAAGCTTTCTTT; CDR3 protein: CASSLAGMNTEAFF
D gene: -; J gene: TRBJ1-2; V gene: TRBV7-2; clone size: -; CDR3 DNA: TGTGCCAGCAGCTTACGTGGGCCGGCGGACTCTGGCTACACCTTC; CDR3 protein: CASSLRGPADSGYTF
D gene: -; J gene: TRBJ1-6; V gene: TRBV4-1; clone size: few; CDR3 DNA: TGCGCCAGCAGCCAAGATCGGACCGGGAATTCACCCCTCCACTTT; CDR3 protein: CASSQDRTGNSPLHF
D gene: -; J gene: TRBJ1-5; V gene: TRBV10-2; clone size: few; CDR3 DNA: TGCGCCACCCGGGGGGACGGGGGCAATCAGCCCCAGCATTTT; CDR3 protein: CATRGDGGNQPQHF
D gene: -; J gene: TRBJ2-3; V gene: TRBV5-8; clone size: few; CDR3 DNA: TGTGCCAGCAGCCCCGGGCGGCTTAGCCTCCAGGATACGCAGTATTTT; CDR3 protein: CASSPGRLSLQDTQYF
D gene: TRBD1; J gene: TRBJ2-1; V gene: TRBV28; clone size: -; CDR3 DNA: TGTGCCAGCAGTCTTACGGACAGGAGGATTAATGAGCAGTTCTTC; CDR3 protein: CASSLTDRRINEQFF
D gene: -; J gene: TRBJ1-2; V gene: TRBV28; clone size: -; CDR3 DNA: TGTGCCAGCAGTCAATTCACCAAGGATGGCTACACCTTC; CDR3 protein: CASSQFTKDGYTF
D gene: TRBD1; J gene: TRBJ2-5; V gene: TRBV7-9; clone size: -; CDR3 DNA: TGTGCCAGCAGCCGCAGGACAGGGGCGGAAGAGACCCAGTACTTC; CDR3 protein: CASSRRTGAEETQYF
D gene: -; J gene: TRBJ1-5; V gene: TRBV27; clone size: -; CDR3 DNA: TGTGCCAGCAGTTTCGCCTTGAGCAATCAGCCCCAGCATTTT; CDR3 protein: CASSFALSNQPQHF
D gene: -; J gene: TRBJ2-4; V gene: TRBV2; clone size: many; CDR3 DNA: TGTGCCAGCAGTGATATTGGCTCTGGTCAAAACATTCAGTACTTC; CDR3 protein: CASSDIGSGQNIQYF
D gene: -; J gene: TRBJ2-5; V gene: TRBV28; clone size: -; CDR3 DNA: TGTGCCAGCAGTCTATCCCGGGCGGGAACGAAAGAGACCCAGTACTTC; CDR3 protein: CASSLSRAGTKETQYF
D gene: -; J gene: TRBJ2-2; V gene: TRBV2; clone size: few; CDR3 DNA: TGTGCCAGCAGTGTGGGCAGGGCCGACACCGGGGAGCTGTTTTTT; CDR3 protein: CASSVGRADTGELFF